This T cell receptor (beta chain) emerged from a study of T cell repertoires in cytomegalovirus infection (dated by TCRdb to between 2018 and 2020). Regarding the study in general: Recently identified HLA-C-restricted CMV epitopes, whose presentation resists viral immunomodulation, were targeted by peptide stimulations together with well-studied HLA-B-restricted epitopes. Because public TCR beta signatures pointed to carriage of CMV infection together with the matching HLA type, the HLA type of each donor mattered for the analysis. General conclusions and limits of the study: In both this cohort and an independent roughly 350-donor cohort, the cumulative frequency of public TCR beta family members distinguished carriers of CMV infection plus the relevant HLA type. The ex vivo response was dominated by HLA-C-restricted CMV-specific TCR beta clonotypes, which also provided the single most frequent clonotype in two of eight donors.

The run used an Illumina HiSeq 1500. TCRdb reran the public reads through fastp at Q25 and MiXCR, keeping productive beta chains. Each entry merges the rows of one CDR3 protein and shows their most common DNA and genes. The sample contains about 770,000 distinct CDR3 sequences, just under 30% of them found a single time. In total, the top ten clones hold about 12% of the sample. Sequences MGHRA (CDR1) and YSYEKL (CDR2) are obtained from the germline V gene. V is clipped by 5 bases and J by 8 bases, and the sequence between their germline boundaries is 22 bases long. The CDR3 holds 16 amino acids from the cysteine to the phenylalanine. Here the CDR3 DNA is all that survives: 48 bases in frame from base 1. Comments on this clonotype: What this receptor recognizes is not known. No base quality information exists; no much larger clone differs at one position.

Reading the label with the study, this specimen's treatment or condition is: in vitro stimulation with specific CMV peptide epitopes to enrich CMV-specific T cells. This chain joins TRBV4-1 to TRBJ2-1, with a weak D call of TRBD1 (7 bases match). The sample was cultured CD8+ T cells from PBMCs, taken from culture after CMV antigen stimulation. The receptor was derived from a human donor in good health (CMV status not recorded). Some clones in this sample may be carry-over from other donors' samples. The sequenced DNA is TGCGCCAGCAGCTCCCCTGGAGGGGGCGCCTTCGATGAGCAGTTCTTC. Its product reads: CASSSPGGGAFDEQFF.